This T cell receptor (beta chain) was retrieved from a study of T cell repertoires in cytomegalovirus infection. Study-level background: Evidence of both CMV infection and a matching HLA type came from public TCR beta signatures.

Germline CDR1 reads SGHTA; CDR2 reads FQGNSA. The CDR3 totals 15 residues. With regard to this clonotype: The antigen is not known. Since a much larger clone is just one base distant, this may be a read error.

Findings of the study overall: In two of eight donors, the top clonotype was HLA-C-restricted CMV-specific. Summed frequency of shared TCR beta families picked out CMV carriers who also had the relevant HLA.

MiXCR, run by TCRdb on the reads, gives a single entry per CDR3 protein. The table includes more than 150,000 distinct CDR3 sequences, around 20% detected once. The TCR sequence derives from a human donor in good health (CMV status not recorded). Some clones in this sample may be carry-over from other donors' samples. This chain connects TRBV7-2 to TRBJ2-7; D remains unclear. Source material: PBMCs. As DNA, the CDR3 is TGTGCCAGCAGCTCCCTTGGGTCAGGTTCCTACGAGCACTACTTC. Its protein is CASSSLGSGSYEHYF.